This TCR beta chain was retrieved from a study of T-cell reconstitution after alpha-beta-depleted transplantation in children. General observations from the study: There were some patients whose high TCRbeta diversity at day 60 came from surviving recipient T cells and thymic progenitors.

Unique molecular identifiers were incorporated when the TCRbeta library was constructed. MiXCR, run by TCRdb on the PCR reads, gives a single entry per CDR3 protein. The profile shows about 580,000 distinct CDR3 sequences, more than 20% of them singletons. Of note for this clonotype: What it recognizes is unknown.

The germline V gene has CDR1 DFQATT and CDR2 SNEGSKA (reference sequence). This CDR3 has 17 residues. V was clipped by 2 bases and J by 2 bases, with 19 bases between them. Source: PBMCs, mostly from graft donor cells, taken 360 days after TCRalphabeta/CD19-depleted stem cell transplant. The sequence was obtained from a boy under two years old who had a stem cell transplant for acute myeloid leukemia, so the T cells may come from the graft donor. This rearrangement joins TRBV20-1 to TRBJ2-1; D could derive from TRBD1 or TRBD2 (5 bases each). The DNA of the CDR3 is TGCAGTGCTAGACCGTGGGACCACCTAGTAGCCTACAATGAGCAGTTCTTC. The encoded protein is CSARPWDHLVAYNEQFF.